This T cell receptor beta chain derives from a study of graft-versus-host responses after intestinal transplantation. Overall study context: The transplants performed in recipients were multivisceral, liver-intestinal, or isolated intestinal. Study outcomes and limitations: With peak circulating GvH clone levels came an association with early post-transplant HvG declines. Ileal or blood samples showed some GvH clones first, and such clones were also found in recipient marrow.

A remark on this clone: What it binds is not known.

TCRdb's table, derived via immunoSEQ multiplex PCR, lists solely in-frame clones and lacks some. The table shows more than 100,000 clones, with roughly 93% occurring only once. Trimming removed 0 bases from V and 4 bases from J, with 9 bases in between. This CDR3 has 15 amino acids. Germline V lookup: CDR1 MGHRA, CDR2 YSYEKL. The chain combines TRBV4-1 with TRBJ2-2, with D possibly TRBD1 on 6 matching bases. The source of this sequence is a human donor who received an intestinal transplant. The sequencing here drew on unstimulated CD8+ T cells sorted from spleen or lymph node cells, taken before intestinal transplant. CDR3 residues: CASSQEGGGTGELFF. The CDR3 nucleotides read TGCGCCAGCAGCCAAGAAGGGGGTGGCACCGGGGAGCTGTTTTTT.